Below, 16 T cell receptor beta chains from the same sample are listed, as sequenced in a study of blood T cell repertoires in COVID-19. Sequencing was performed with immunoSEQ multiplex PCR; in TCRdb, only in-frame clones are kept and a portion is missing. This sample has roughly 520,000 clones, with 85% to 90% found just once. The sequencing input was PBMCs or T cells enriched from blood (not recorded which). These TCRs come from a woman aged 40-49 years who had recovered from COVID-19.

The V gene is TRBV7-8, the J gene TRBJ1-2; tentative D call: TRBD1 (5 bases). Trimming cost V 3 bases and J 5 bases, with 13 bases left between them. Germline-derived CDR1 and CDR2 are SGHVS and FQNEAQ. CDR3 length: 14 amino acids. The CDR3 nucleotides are TGTGCCAGCAGCTTCATCAGGGAACAATATGGCTACACCTTC. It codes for CASSFIREQYGYTF.

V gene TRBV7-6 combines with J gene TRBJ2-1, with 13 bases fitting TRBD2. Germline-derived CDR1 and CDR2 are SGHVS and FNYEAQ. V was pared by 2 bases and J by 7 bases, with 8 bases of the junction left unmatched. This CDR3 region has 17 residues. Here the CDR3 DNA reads TGTGCCAGCAGCTTACGGGCCTGGACTAGCGGGAGTAATGAGCAGTTCTTC. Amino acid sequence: CASSLRAWTSGSNEQFF.

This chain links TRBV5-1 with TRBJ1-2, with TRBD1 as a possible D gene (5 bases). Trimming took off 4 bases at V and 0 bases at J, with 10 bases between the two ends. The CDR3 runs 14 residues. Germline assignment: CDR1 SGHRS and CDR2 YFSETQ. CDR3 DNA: TGCGCCAGCAGCCCCCAGGGAACTAACTATGGCTACACCTTC. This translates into CASSPQGTNYGYTF.

This CDR3 reads CASSPGGGGDTIYF. The DNA for the CDR3 is TGCGCCAGCAGCCCGGGAGGAGGAGGGGACACCATATATTTT. This rearrangement joins TRBV5-1 to TRBJ1-3; TRBD1 is a possible D gene (5 bases). Germline-derived CDR1 and CDR2 are SGHRS and YFSETQ. CDR3 length: 14 amino acids. With 4 bases removed from V and 8 bases from J, the gap between germline ends came to 16 bases.

CDR3 residues: CASSLQPGGRYGYTF. CDR3 nucleotide sequence: TGTGCCAGCAGCTTACAGCCAGGGGGCCGCTATGGCTACACCTTC. This rearrangement joins TRBV11-2 to TRBJ1-2; TRBD1 matches 8 bases. With 2 bases clipped from V and 4 bases from J, the junction kept 6 bases outside the gene matches. There are 15 residues in the CDR3. From germline, CDR1 is SGHAT and CDR2 FQNNGV.

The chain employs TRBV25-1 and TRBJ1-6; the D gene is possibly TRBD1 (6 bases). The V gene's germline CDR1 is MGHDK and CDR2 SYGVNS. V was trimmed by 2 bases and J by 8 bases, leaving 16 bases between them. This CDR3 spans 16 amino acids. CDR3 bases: TGTGCCAGCAGTGAACGGGACGGGGGGCTCTATTCACCCCTCCACTTT. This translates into CASSERDGGLYSPLHF. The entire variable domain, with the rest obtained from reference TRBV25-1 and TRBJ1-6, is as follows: EADIYQTPRYLVIGTGKKITLECSQTMGHDKMYWYQQDPGMELHLIHYSYGVNSTEKGDLSSESTVSRIRTEHFPLTLESARPSHTSQYLCASSERDGGLYSPLHFGNGTRLTVT.

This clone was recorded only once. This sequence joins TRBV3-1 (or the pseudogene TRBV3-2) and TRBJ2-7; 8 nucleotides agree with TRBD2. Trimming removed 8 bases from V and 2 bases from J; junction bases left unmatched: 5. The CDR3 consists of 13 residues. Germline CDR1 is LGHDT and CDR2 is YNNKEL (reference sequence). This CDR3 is CASGTSGTYEQYF. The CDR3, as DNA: TGTGCCAGCGGAACTAGCGGAACCTACGAGCAGTACTTC.

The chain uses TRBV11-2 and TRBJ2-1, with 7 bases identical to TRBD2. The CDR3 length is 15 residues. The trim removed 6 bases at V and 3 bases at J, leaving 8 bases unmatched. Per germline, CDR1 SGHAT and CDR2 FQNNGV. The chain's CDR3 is CASRPPGLRYNEQFF. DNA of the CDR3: TGTGCCAGCAGGCCACCGGGACTACGCTACAATGAGCAGTTCTTC.

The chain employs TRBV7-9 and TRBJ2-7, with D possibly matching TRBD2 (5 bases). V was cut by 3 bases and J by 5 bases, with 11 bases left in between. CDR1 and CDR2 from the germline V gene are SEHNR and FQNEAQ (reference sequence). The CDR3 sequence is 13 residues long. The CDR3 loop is CASSLVEAHEQYF. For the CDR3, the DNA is TGTGCCAGCAGCTTGGTGGAGGCCCACGAGCAGTACTTC.

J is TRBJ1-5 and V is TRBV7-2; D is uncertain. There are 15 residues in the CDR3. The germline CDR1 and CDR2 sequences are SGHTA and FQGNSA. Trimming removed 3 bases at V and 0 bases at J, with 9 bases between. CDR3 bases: TGTGCCAGCAGCTTGGGAGCAAATAGCAATCAGCCCCAGCATTTT. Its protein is CASSLGANSNQPQHF.

The CDR3 spells CASTPGQGVETQYF. The CDR3 DNA sequence: TGTGCCAGCACCCCGGGACAGGGTGTTGAGACCCAGTACTTC. The chain joins TRBV7-9 to TRBJ2-5, with 9 bases lining up with TRBD1. The CDR3 consists of 14 residues. Germline CDR1 is SEHNR and CDR2 is FQNEAQ (reference sequence). V lost 7 bases and J lost 5; bases outside the gene matches: 8.

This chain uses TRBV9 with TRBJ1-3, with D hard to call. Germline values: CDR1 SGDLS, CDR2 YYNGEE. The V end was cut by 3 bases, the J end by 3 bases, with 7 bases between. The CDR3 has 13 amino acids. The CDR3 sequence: CASSGGYGNTIYF. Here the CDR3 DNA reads TGTGCCAGCAGCGGAGGGTATGGAAACACCATATATTTT. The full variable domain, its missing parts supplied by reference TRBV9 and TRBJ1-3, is DSGVTQTPKHLITATGQRVTLRCSPRSGDLSVYWYQQSLDQGLQFLIQYYNGEERAKGNILERFSAQQFPDLHSELNLSSLELGDSALYFCASSGGYGNTIYFGEGSWLTVV.

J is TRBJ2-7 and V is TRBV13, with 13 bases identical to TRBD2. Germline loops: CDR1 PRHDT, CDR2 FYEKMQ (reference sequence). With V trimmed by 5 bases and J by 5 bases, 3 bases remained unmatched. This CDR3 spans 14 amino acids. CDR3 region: CASSPGLAGNEQYF. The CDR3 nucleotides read TGTGCCAGCAGCCCGGGACTAGCGGGGAACGAGCAGTACTTC.

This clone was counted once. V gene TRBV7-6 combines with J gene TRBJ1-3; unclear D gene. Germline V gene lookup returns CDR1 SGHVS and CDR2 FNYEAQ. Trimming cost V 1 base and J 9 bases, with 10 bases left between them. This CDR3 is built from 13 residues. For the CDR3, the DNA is TGTGCCAGCAGCTTAGACGGGGAGGCCACCATATATTTT. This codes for CASSLDGEATIYF.

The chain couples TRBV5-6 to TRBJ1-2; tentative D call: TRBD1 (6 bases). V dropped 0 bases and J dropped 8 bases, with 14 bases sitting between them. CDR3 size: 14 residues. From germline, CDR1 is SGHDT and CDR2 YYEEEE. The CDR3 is CASSLGVQGTGYTF. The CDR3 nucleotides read TGTGCCAGCAGCTTGGGGGTACAGGGAACCGGCTACACCTTC.

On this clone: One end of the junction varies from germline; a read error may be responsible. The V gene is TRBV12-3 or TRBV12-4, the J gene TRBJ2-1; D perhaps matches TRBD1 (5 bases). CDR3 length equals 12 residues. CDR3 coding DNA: TGTGCCAGCAGTTTCCCCGCGGCAGGGCTGCTCTTC. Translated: CASSFPAAGLLF.